The 18 T cell receptor beta chains listed next were all sequenced from one sample in a study of CD8 T cells in Susac syndrome. Random hexamers were used to reverse transcribe roughly 0.5 to 1 ug of RNA. TCRdb re-derived calls from the immunoSEQ multiplex PCR reads in MiXCR, one entry per CDR3 protein. The sample carries some 260,000 distinct CDR3 sequences, about 93% recorded once. Sequenced: CD4+ T cells from PBMCs. The source is a human donor with multiple sclerosis.

The V call is TRBV2, the J call TRBJ1-2, with D tentatively TRBD1 (6 bases). The germline CDR1 and CDR2 sequences are SNHLY and FYNNEI. The CDR3 runs 15 residues. V shed 4 bases and J shed 7 bases, with 19 bases lying between them. CDR3: CASSVGQGHGRGYTF. The CDR3, as DNA: TGTGCCAGCAGTGTCGGGCAGGGGCACGGTCGTGGCTACACCTTC.

The table lists this clonotype with a few counts. The rearrangement uses TRBV27 and TRBJ1-5; D is ambiguous. The germline V and J ends were trimmed by 2 bases and 3 bases, with 5 bases remaining between them. This CDR3 has 13 amino acids. CDR1 is MNHEY, CDR2 SMNVEV, per germline (reference sequence). CDR3 sequence (DNA): TGTGCCAGCAGTTTAGGGTACAATCAGCCCCAGCATTTT. Its protein product is CASSLGYNQPQHF.

The chain couples TRBV7-9 to TRBJ2-5, with TRBD1 matching over 9 bases. Germline-derived CDR1 and CDR2 are SEHNR and FQNEAQ (reference sequence). This CDR3 contains 15 residues. V shed 5 bases and J 0 bases; nucleotides not matched to a gene: 4. The CDR3 region has the DNA TGTGCCAGCAGCAGGGACAGGGCTTACCAAGAGACCCAGTACTTC. Residues: CASSRDRAYQETQYF. The full variable domain, completed using reference TRBV7-9 and TRBJ2-5, is DTGVSQNPRHKITKRGQNVTFRCDPISEHNRLYWYRQTLGQGPEFLTYFQNEAQLEKSRLLSDRFSAERPKGSFSTLEIQRTEQGDSAMYLCASSRDRAYQETQYFGPGTRLLVL.

The V call is TRBV28, the J call TRBJ1-6; TRBD1 might be the D (5 bases). In germline, CDR1 is MDHEN, CDR2 SYDVKM. The CDR3 length is 15 residues. V was shortened by 3 bases and J by 7 bases, with 13 bases between the two germline ends. For the CDR3, the DNA is TGTGCCAGCAGTTTTTGGCGGGGCGTGAATTCACCCCTCCACTTT. Its protein is CASSFWRGVNSPLHF.

The chain recombines TRBV7-9 with TRBJ1-4; D is ambiguous. The CDR3 is 16 amino acids. Trimming removed 4 bases from V and 5 bases from J, with 17 bases in between. The germline V gene encodes CDR1 SEHNR and CDR2 FQNEAQ (reference sequence). The CDR3 is CASSSSRAGANEKLFF. The CDR3 coding sequence is TGTGCCAGCAGCTCATCACGGGCGGGCGCCAATGAAAAACTGTTTTTT.

The sample holds one count of this clonotype. The V and J genes are TRBV10-3 and TRBJ1-5, with 11 positions matching TRBD1. The CDR3 length is 19 residues. The ends lost 4 bases at V and 0 bases at J; junction bases unmatched: 11. The germline gives CDR1 ENHRY, CDR2 SYGVKD. CDR3 amino acids: CAISGPGQGVADSNQPQHF. The CDR3 DNA is TGTGCCATCAGTGGGCCGGGACAGGGGGTAGCGGATAGCAATCAGCCCCAGCATTTT.

This chain links TRBV7-2 with TRBJ2-2; a weak D match, TRBD2 (5 bases). V gave up 1 base and J gave up 8 bases, with 11 bases separating them. CDR1 and CDR2 from the germline V gene are SGHTA and FQGNSA. There are 14 residues in the CDR3. In DNA form, the CDR3 reads TGTGCCAGCAGCTTAGGACTACCCTTGGGGGAGCTGTTTTTT. It encodes CASSLGLPLGELFF.

The chain uses TRBV29-1 and TRBJ2-3, with TRBD2 as a possible D gene (5 bases). Trimming took 3 bases from V and 5 from J, leaving 12 bases between them. This CDR3 spans 13 amino acids. The germline gives CDR1 SQVTM, CDR2 ANQGSEA. Here the CDR3 DNA reads TGCAGCGTTGATCGAGGGAATTTAGATACGCAGTATTTT. Its translation: CSVDRGNLDTQYF.

V is TRBV20-1 and J is TRBJ2-3; TRBD2 aligns across 11 bases. V trimming: 0 bases; J trimming: 1 base; junction bases outside the gene matches: 3. The CDR3 is 16 residues long. The germline gives CDR1 DFQATT, CDR2 SNEGSKA (reference sequence). CDR3 sequence (DNA): TGCAGTGCTAGAGACCTAGCGGGGGGTCGCACAGATACGCAGTATTTT. It specifies CSARDLAGGRTDTQYF.

The J gene is TRBJ2-7, the V gene TRBV6-6; possibly TRBD2 for D (7 bases). V was clipped by 4 bases and J by 7 bases, with 17 bases between them. The CDR3 is 14 amino acids. Germline CDR1 is MNHNY and CDR2 is SVGAGI (reference sequence). The CDR3 region has the DNA TGTGCCAGCAGTTCGGGGGGCCTTTTTGGAGAGCAGTACGTC. Its translation: CASSSGGLFGEQYV.

V is TRBV6-2 or TRBV6-3 and J is TRBJ2-1; maybe TRBD2 (6 bases). CDR1 MNHEY and CDR2 SVGEGT come from the germline V gene. This CDR3 has 15 amino acids. Trimming removed 7 bases from V and 4 bases from J, with 17 bases in between. The CDR3 sequence is CASIRGSGRYNEQFF. The CDR3 DNA sequence: TGTGCCAGCATCAGAGGGAGCGGGCGATACAATGAGCAGTTCTTC.

This chain links TRBV29-1 with TRBJ2-3; no clear D. The CDR3 covers 11 residues. Germline values: CDR1 SQVTM, CDR2 ANQGSEA. V was cut by 7 bases and J by 4 bases, with 9 bases left in between. Written as DNA, the CDR3 is TGCAGCGCACAGTATGCAGATACGCAGTATTTT. Encoded protein: CSAQYADTQYF.

V gene TRBV15 combines with J gene TRBJ1-5, with D uncertain. V was pared by 5 bases and J by 2 bases, with 13 bases between. In germline, CDR1 is LNHNV, CDR2 YYDKDF (reference sequence). CDR3 length equals 15 residues. The CDR3 DNA reads as TGTGCCACCAGCTCTGATCGGGGTGGCAATCAGCCCCAGCATTTT. It is translated as CATSSDRGGNQPQHF.

The chain employs TRBV5-1 and TRBJ2-2; D assignment may be TRBD1 or TRBD2 (6 bases each). This CDR3 comprises 17 residues. V was clipped by 0 bases and J by 5 bases, with 17 bases between them. CDR1 is SGHRS and CDR2 is YFSETQ in the germline V gene. CDR3 DNA sequence: TGCGCCAGCAGCTTGGAAAGTCGGCAGGGGAGGACCGGGGAGCTGTTTTTT. This codes for CASSLESRQGRTGELFF.

The rearrangement uses TRBV7-2 and TRBJ1-1, with a tentative D call TRBD1 (6 bases). Germline-derived CDR1 and CDR2 are SGHTA and FQGNSA. The CDR3 spans 12 residues. V was trimmed by 5 bases and J by 11 bases, leaving 15 bases between them. The CDR3 here is CASSQSGVDAFF. The CDR3 DNA reads TGTGCCAGCAGCCAATCAGGGGTCGACGCTTTCTTT.

This clonotype was seen just once. This sequence joins TRBV24-1 and TRBJ2-5; D not resolved. Per the germline V gene, CDR1 is KGHDR and CDR2 is SFDVKD. This CDR3 has 13 amino acids. Trimming stripped 3 bases from V and 2 bases from J, with 6 bases between. As DNA, the CDR3 is TGTGCCACCAGTGATGAGTATCAAGAGACCCAGTACTTC. It is translated as CATSDEYQETQYF.

The chain links TRBV12-3 or TRBV12-4 to TRBJ2-1, with D perhaps TRBD2 (6 bases). This CDR3 contains 14 residues. V was clipped by 7 bases and J by 8 bases, with 18 bases between them. CDR3: CASKIGGLVDEQFF. The CDR3 coding sequence is TGTGCCAGCAAAATTGGAGGGCTGGTCGATGAGCAGTTCTTC.

The chain is built from TRBV20-1 and TRBJ2-6; D ambiguous. Trimming shortened V by 4 bases and J by 2 bases, and 6 bases separated the two germline ends. Germline V gene data show CDR1 as DFQATT and CDR2 as SNEGSKA (reference sequence). The CDR3 spans 13 residues. In DNA, the CDR3 is TGCAGTGCTATTGGTGCTGGGGCCAACGTCCTGACTTTC. It specifies CSAIGAGANVLTF.